What follows is one T cell receptor beta chain and its context. Its antigen is not identified. Deletions cut 4 bases from V and 0 bases from J, with 4 bases between. CDR3 length equals 14 residues. The germline V gene encodes CDR1 LNHDA and CDR2 SQIVND (reference sequence). This record belongs to a study of shared clonotypes between healthy human individuals. Study conclusions and caveats: It was the non-shared clonotypes that had lower generation probabilities than clonotypes shared by all four donors. For naive CD4 cells, 4% to 5% of clonotypes were shared across a handful of donors.

All the donors were Caucasian adults who lived in Nashville, Tennessee. A CD45RA-negative memory subset and a CD45RA+ naive subset were separated from the CD4+ cells. The protocol was immunoSEQ multiplex PCR, while the TCRdb copy is restricted to in-frame clones and leaves out a portion. The sample records over 1.4 million clones, roughly 96% being singletons. Input material: naive CD4+ T cells sorted from blood. The sample's subset: CD45RA+ positively selected. V and J are TRBV19 and TRBJ2-6; D gene unclear. The sequence derives from a man aged 25-45 years in good health. The CDR3 DNA sequence: TGTGCCAGTAGTAAGAGCTCTGGGGCCAACGTCCTGACTTTC. Protein: CASSKSSGANVLTF.